A selection of T cell receptor beta chains follows, all from one sample in a study of T cells expressing NK-cell markers. TCRdb re-called the 5' RACE reads and shows each CDR3 protein once, DNA omitted. The table lists some 300,000 distinct CDR3 sequences, with roughly 0.4% in the top ten. The sequencing input was blood T cells: a sorted CD56 or NKG2C T cell subset, CD4+ or CD8+ T cells, or bulk PBMC T cells (not recorded which). The source is a man younger than 35 in good health. CDR3s include the opening cysteine and the closing phenylalanine or tryptophan.

v_call	j_call	cdr3_aa
TRBV23-1	TRBJ2-3	CASSSYTGTDTQYF
TRBV12-3/TRBV12-4	TRBJ2-7	CASRPGQNLGEQYF
TRBV6-6	TRBJ2-7	CASSYPQVGEQYF
TRBV6-1	TRBJ2-3	CASRPSSDRTDTQYF
TRBV7-2	TRBJ1-1	CASSYQGAYTEAFF
TRBV30	TRBJ1-1	CAWRRTVVHTEAFF
TRBV9	TRBJ1-1	CASSVGQGVGGTEAFF
TRBV4-2	TRBJ1-1	CASSHRDGGNTEAFF
TRBV27	TRBJ2-3	CASRKGARADTQYF
TRBV6-5	TRBJ1-5	CASSPGEGPDQPQHF
TRBV7-2	TRBJ2-1	CASSSQSLRGEQFF
TRBV29-1	TRBJ2-1	CSVDELANNEQFF
TRBV30	TRBJ1-5	CASAGNSNQPQHF
TRBV6-5	TRBJ1-4	CASSSAEQENEKLFF
TRBV19	TRBJ1-1	CASSAWTGMNTEAFF
TRBV4-3	TRBJ2-3	CASSQDRREGWLDTQYF
TRBV7-8	TRBJ2-7	CASSFRDEQYF
TRBV5-6	TRBJ2-5	CASSLKLLSLQETQYF
TRBV24-1	TRBJ2-3	CATSAWTGGIGTQYF
TRBV20-1	TRBJ1-2	CSPRGNFSYTF
TRBV12-3/TRBV12-4	TRBJ2-1	CASALTGASSYNEQFF
TRBV18	TRBJ1-5	CASSRRGQGNQPQHF
TRBV7-2	TRBJ2-5	CASSSTPGQGWETQYF
TRBV29-1	TRBJ2-3	CSVDSGIDTQYF
TRBV20-1	TRBJ2-7	CSAREWDSSGRYEQYF
TRBV7-2	TRBJ2-1	CASSLERRALFF
TRBV29-1	TRBJ2-1	CSVASRLADNNEQFF
TRBV5-1	TRBJ2-5	CASSLWPSNRAGQETQYF
TRBV4-2	TRBJ2-7	CASSRTGASSYEQYF
TRBV29-1	TRBJ2-3	CSVADGYTDTQYF
TRBV12-3/TRBV12-4	TRBJ2-5	CASSFRVSETQYF
TRBV4-3	TRBJ1-4	CASSQMRQATNEKLFF
TRBV20-1	TRBJ2-7	CSALPLAGAHEQYF
TRBV18	TRBJ2-3	CASSPGLQDTQYF
TRBV5-1	TRBJ2-7	CASSLDQGNEQYF
TRBV2	TRBJ1-4	CASSADRRGHEKLFF